This T cell receptor (beta chain) emerged from a study of metastatic and nonmetastatic thyroid tumors. Ten or more counts support this clone. Trimming at V came to 6 bases and at J to 6 bases, leaving 8 bases not matched to a gene. CDR3 length: 14 amino acids. The germline CDR1 and CDR2 sequences are MNHNS and SASEGT. TCRdb re-clonotyped the PCR reads through MiXCR. This table has about 47,000 clones, 24% appearing once. All patients were treatment-naive before thyroid surgery. The sequence came from a male donor with papillary thyroid cancer or a benign thyroid nodule (not recorded which). Some clones in this sample may be carry-over from other donors' samples. This sequence joins TRBV6-1 and TRBJ1-5; TRBD1 matches 7 bases. Input material: blood. The CDR3 here is CASRQTGARQPQHF. The CDR3 bases are TGTGCCAGCAGACAAACAGGGGCACGTCAGCCCCAGCATTTT.